The 29 T cell receptor beta chains below were found in one sample sequenced in a study of type 1 regulatory T cells. TCRdb re-called the reads with MiXCR, one entry per CDR3 protein. This table holds about 100,000 distinct CDR3 sequences, roughly 28% found once. The source material was CD4+ T cells, either the whole sample or a sorted fraction (not recorded which). The origin of the receptors is a human donor in good health.

The rearrangement uses TRBV10-3 and TRBJ2-5; TRBD2 aligns across 9 bases. V lost 5 bases and J lost 4; bases outside the gene matches: 8. Germline V gives CDR1 ENHRY, CDR2 SYGVKD. The length of the CDR3 is 15 residues. The CDR3 DNA is TGTGCCATCAGTCCCGGGACTAGCACTTCAGAGACCCAGTACTTC. Translated, it gives CAISPGTSTSETQYF.

This sequence joins TRBV6-2 or TRBV6-3 and TRBJ2-7, with 9 bases identical to TRBD2. This CDR3 region has 14 residues. Germline-derived CDR1 and CDR2 are MNHEY and SVGEGT. Losses at the gene ends were 6 bases for V and 5 bases for J; bases not matched to a gene: 8. CDR3 amino acids: CASSLIAGVDEQYF. The CDR3 region has the DNA TGTGCCAGCAGCCTCATAGCGGGAGTGGACGAGCAGTACTTC.

V usage is TRBV3-1 and J usage is TRBJ1-3, with no clear D. V lost 1 base and J lost 2, with 9 bases in between. CDR1 LGHDT and CDR2 YNNKEL come from the germline V gene (reference sequence). CDR3 length: 15 residues. CDR3 bases: TGTGCCAGCAGCCAAGCAGGAAAAGCTGGAAACACCATATATTTT. It codes for CASSQAGKAGNTIYF.

This clonotype was observed a handful of times. This sequence joins TRBV20-1 and TRBJ2-5; the D gene could be TRBD1 or TRBD2 (7 bases each). The CDR3 totals 13 residues. V gave up 3 bases and J gave up 5 bases, with 13 bases separating them. Germline-derived CDR1 and CDR2 are DFQATT and SNEGSKA (reference sequence). DNA of the CDR3: TGCAGTGCTAGGTGGGAGGGACAGGAGACCCAGTACTTC. Protein sequence: CSARWEGQETQYF.

This clonotype was seen more than once but under ten times. The gene calls are TRBV28 and TRBJ1-3; 7 bases are a match to TRBD1. Germline lookup yields CDR1 MDHEN and CDR2 SYDVKM. Germline trimming cut 6 bases from V and 0 bases from J; bases unmatched to any gene: 2. CDR3 length: 14 amino acids. Here the CDR3 reads CASRAGGSGNTIYF. CDR3 nucleotides: TGTGCCAGCAGAGCAGGGGGCTCTGGAAACACCATATATTTT.

This clonotype was seen a handful of times. The chain is built from TRBV3-1 and TRBJ1-4; TRBD1 matches at 9 bases. V was clipped by 6 bases and J by 7 bases; unmatched bases: 6. The CDR3 consists of 14 residues. Germline lookup yields CDR1 LGHDT and CDR2 YNNKEL (reference sequence). In DNA, the CDR3 is TGTGCCAGCAGACAACAGGGGGCAGGTGAAAAACTGTTTTTT. Its translation is CASRQQGAGEKLFF.

The sample holds one count of this clonotype. Relative to the germline gene, one junction end is altered; a read error may explain this. The chain links TRBV11-2 to TRBJ2-1, with 14 nucleotides matching TRBD2. Germline CDR1 SGHAT, CDR2 FQNNGV. The CDR3 contains 20 residues. CDR3 in DNA: TGTGCCAGCAGCGTCCCGGGACTAGCGGGAGTCCAGCCCTTGAACAATAAGCAGTTCTTC. This encodes CASSVPGLAGVQPLNNKQFF.

V gene TRBV25-1 combines with J gene TRBJ2-5; the D gene is possibly TRBD2 (6 bases). With 1 base removed from V and 2 bases from J, the gap between germline ends came to 11 bases. The CDR3 totals 15 residues. The V gene's germline CDR1 is MGHDK and CDR2 SYGVNS. The CDR3: CASSEFLGGQETQYF. In DNA form, the CDR3 reads TGTGCCAGCAGTGAATTCCTCGGGGGACAAGAGACCCAGTACTTC.

The chain employs TRBV4-1 and TRBJ2-3; 12 bases are a match to TRBD2. CDR1 and CDR2 (germline): MGHRA, YSYEKL. This CDR3 is 16 amino acids long. J lost 6 bases, V lost 5 bases, and 9 bases had no gene match. The CDR3 bases are TGCGCCAGCAGCGGACTAGCGGGACCTCAAGGGGATACGCAGTATTTT. Translated: CASSGLAGPQGDTQYF.

This clonotype has more than one count but fewer than ten. The chain uses TRBV25-1 and TRBJ2-1, with 11 bases lining up with TRBD2. Germline CDR1 MGHDK, CDR2 SYGVNS. Germline trimming cut 3 bases from V and 8 bases from J; bases unmatched to any gene: 9. The CDR3 has 16 amino acids. The CDR3 DNA is TGTGCCAGCAGTGAGATTGGTACTAGCGGGAGCCATGAGCAGTTCTTC. Its translation: CASSEIGTSGSHEQFF.

This clonotype has more than one count but fewer than ten. The chain is built from TRBV7-2 and TRBJ2-7; 8 positions agree with TRBD1. Trimming removed 5 bases from V and 3 bases from J; junction bases left unmatched: 15. Germline values: CDR1 SGHTA, CDR2 FQGNSA. CDR3 size: 17 residues. CDR3 sequence: CASSPWTGRDPYYEQYF. CDR3 coding DNA: TGTGCCAGCAGCCCCTGGACAGGGCGAGACCCATACTACGAGCAGTACTTC.

CDR3 in DNA: TGTGCCAGTAGCGGGAGGTTTTACGAGCAGTACTTC. It encodes CASSGRFYEQYF. This chain joins TRBV13 and TRBJ2-7; 10 nucleotides agree with TRBD2. CDR3 size: 12 residues. Germline assignment: CDR1 PRHDT and CDR2 FYEKMQ (reference sequence). The V gene end was trimmed by 9 bases and the J gene end by 4 bases; junction bases not matched to a gene: 3. Combining the CDR3 with reference TRBV13 and TRBJ2-7 gives the whole variable domain AAGVIQSPRHLIKEKRETATLKCYPIPRHDTVYWYQQGPGQDPQFLISFYEKMQSDKGSIPDRFSAQQFSDYHSELNMSSLELGDSALYFCASSGRFYEQYFGPGTRLTVT.

This sequence joins TRBV5-1 and TRBJ2-2; 7 bases fit TRBD2. This CDR3 is built from 16 residues. The germline V gene has CDR1 SGHRS and CDR2 YFSETQ. Trimming took 1 base from V and 5 from J; bases not matched to a gene: 8. CDR3 sequence reads: CASSLSGGRNTGELFF. The CDR3 DNA reads as TGCGCCAGCAGCTTGAGCGGCGGGAGAAATACCGGGGAGCTGTTTTTT.

The J gene is TRBJ2-2, the V gene TRBV7-2; no clear D gene. CDR1 and CDR2 from the germline V gene are SGHTA and FQGNSA. There are 15 residues in the CDR3. The V gene lost 1 base and the J gene lost 3 bases, with 9 bases spanning the gap. CDR3 bases: TGTGCCAGCAGCTTAGATCCTCTTCACACCGGGGAGCTGTTTTTT. This sequence encodes CASSLDPLHTGELFF.

V and J are TRBV19 and TRBJ1-5; maybe TRBD1 (5 bases). The length of the CDR3 is 16 residues. V shed 1 base and J shed 0 bases, with 10 bases lying between them. Germline V gene data show CDR1 as LNHDA and CDR2 as SQIVND (reference sequence). CDR3: CASSIGGWGSNQPQHF. The CDR3 DNA reads TGTGCCAGTAGTATAGGGGGGTGGGGTAGCAATCAGCCCCAGCATTTT. The full variable domain, its missing parts supplied by reference TRBV19 and TRBJ1-5, is DGGITQSPKYLFRKEGQNVTLSCEQNLNHDAMYWYRQDPGQGLRLIYYSQIVNDFQKGDIAEGYSVSREKKESFPLTVTSAQKNPTAFYLCASSIGGWGSNQPQHFGDGTRLSIL.

The V gene is TRBV7-9, the J gene TRBJ2-7, with unresolved D. Per germline, CDR1 SEHNR and CDR2 FQNEAQ (reference sequence). Trimming removed 0 bases from V and 6 bases from J, with 12 bases in between. The CDR3 totals 14 residues. This CDR3 reads CASSLATAVGEQYF. In nucleotides, the CDR3 is TGTGCCAGCAGCTTAGCTACGGCAGTCGGCGAGCAGTACTTC.

CDR3 sequence (DNA): TGTGCCAGCAGTGGGGGAGAGACTGGGGCCAACGTCCTGACTTTC. It translates to CASSGGETGANVLTF. The chain joins TRBV6-1 to TRBJ2-6; a weak D match, TRBD2 (5 bases). This CDR3 is built from 15 residues. Germline assignment: CDR1 MNHNS and CDR2 SASEGT. Deletions cut 4 bases from V and 2 bases from J, with 9 bases between.

V and J are TRBV7-9 and TRBJ1-5, with a tentative D call TRBD1 (5 bases). The V gene's germline CDR1 is SEHNR and CDR2 FQNEAQ (reference sequence). The germline V and J ends were trimmed by 0 bases and 2 bases, with 11 bases remaining between them. The CDR3 extends over 16 amino acids. The CDR3 spells CASSLAGQGGNQPQHF. CDR3 nucleotides: TGTGCCAGCAGCTTAGCGGGGCAGGGTGGCAATCAGCCCCAGCATTTT.

This clonotype has more than one count but fewer than ten. The V gene is TRBV9, the J gene TRBJ2-7; perhaps TRBD2 as D (6 bases). V was cut by 2 bases and J by 3 bases, with 12 bases left in between. The CDR3 sequence is 14 residues long. Looked up from germline, CDR1 is SGDLS and CDR2 is YYNGEE. CDR3 coding DNA: TGTGCCAGCAGCGTCGGGACTCCAAGCTACGAGCAGTACTTC. Residues: CASSVGTPSYEQYF.

V usage is TRBV18 and J usage is TRBJ2-1; D not certain. The germline V gene has CDR1 KGHSH and CDR2 LQKENI. V was trimmed by 3 bases and J by 5 bases, leaving 8 bases between them. This CDR3 spans 13 amino acids. The chain's CDR3 is CASSPRRDNEQFF. CDR3 sequence (DNA): TGTGCCAGCTCACCTCGACGGGACAATGAGCAGTTCTTC.

The V and J genes are TRBV5-1 and TRBJ2-7; 11 nucleotides line up with TRBD2. Germline V lookup: CDR1 SGHRS, CDR2 YFSETQ. The ends lost 0 bases at V and 7 bases at J; junction bases unmatched: 12. The CDR3 covers 17 residues. The DNA for the CDR3 is TGCGCCAGCAGCTTGGAGGGGGGGACTAGCGGAACCTTGGAGCAGTACTTC. Its protein product is CASSLEGGTSGTLEQYF.

The rearrangement links TRBV3-1 to TRBJ2-7, with D possibly being TRBD2 (6 bases). The V end lost 4 bases, the J end lost 1 base, and 11 bases lay between the germline ends. The CDR3 is 14 amino acids. Germline V gives CDR1 LGHDT, CDR2 YNNKEL (reference sequence). DNA of the CDR3: TGTGCCAGCAGCCCGGGACTGTCGTCCTACGAGCAGTACTTC. Amino acids: CASSPGLSSYEQYF.

This clonotype was counted between two and nine times. The gene calls are TRBV3-1 and TRBJ2-3; perhaps TRBD2 as D (6 bases). The CDR3 length is 15 residues. Trimming removed 1 base at V and 0 bases at J, with 8 bases between. Germline lookup yields CDR1 LGHDT and CDR2 YNNKEL (reference sequence). CDR3 protein: CASSQGRASTDTQYF. Here the CDR3 DNA reads TGTGCCAGCAGCCAAGGGAGGGCCAGCACAGATACGCAGTATTTT.

V is TRBV20-1 and J is TRBJ2-7; D is uncertain. This CDR3 region has 13 residues. The V gene lost 4 bases and the J gene lost 4 bases, with 14 bases spanning the gap. Germline CDR1 reads DFQATT; CDR2 reads SNEGSKA (reference sequence). CDR3 region: CSATTSTAYEQYF. In DNA, the CDR3 is TGCAGTGCTACCACTTCTACAGCTTACGAGCAGTACTTC.

This chain joins TRBV3-1 and TRBJ2-1; possibly TRBD2 for D (5 bases). The germline V and J ends were trimmed by 0 bases and 6 bases, with 12 bases remaining between them. This CDR3 contains 15 residues. The germline V gene has CDR1 LGHDT and CDR2 YNNKEL (reference sequence). CDR3 DNA: TGTGCCAGCAGCCAAGATGTACTAGTAGGCAATGAGCAGTTCTTC. Translating it yields CASSQDVLVGNEQFF.

This clonotype was detected a few times. V gene TRBV7-8 combines with J gene TRBJ2-3; 9 positions agree with TRBD2. Germline-derived CDR1 and CDR2 are SGHVS and FQNEAQ. CDR3 length: 16 amino acids. The junction had 8 bases not matched to a gene; V was cut back by 1 base and J by 6 bases. The chain's CDR3 is CASSLGAQREVDTQYF. CDR3 nucleotides: TGTGCCAGCAGCTTAGGTGCACAGCGGGAGGTCGATACGCAGTATTTT.

The sample holds a few counts of this clonotype. The chain recombines TRBV10-3 with TRBJ1-2; a weak D match, TRBD1 (5 bases). The CDR3 contains 12 residues. Trimming left V 8 bases short and J 7 bases short, with 14 bases between. CDR1 and CDR2 (germline): ENHRY, SYGVKD. The CDR3 DNA sequence: TGTGCCATCGGCAGGGAAATCGGTGGCTACACCTTC. The encoded protein is CAIGREIGGYTF.

This clonotype was seen a few times. V is TRBV28 and J is TRBJ1-5, with D uncertain. V was cut by 8 bases and J by 2 bases, with 10 bases left in between. This CDR3 has 13 residues. Per germline, CDR1 MDHEN and CDR2 SYDVKM. The CDR3 bases are TGTGCCAGCGAGGTAGGACGCAATCAGCCCCAGCATTTT. As protein: CASEVGRNQPQHF.

The chain uses TRBV5-1 and TRBJ1-5; D perhaps matches TRBD1 (5 bases). CDR1 is SGHRS, CDR2 YFSETQ, per germline. With 1 base removed from V and 9 bases from J, the gap between germline ends came to 11 bases. This CDR3 spans 13 amino acids. The CDR3 nucleotides read TGCGCCAGCAGCTTGAGGGGTTTACCGCCCCAGCATTTT. Its protein product is CASSLRGLPPQHF.